This T cell receptor (beta chain) was captured in a study of CD8+CD57+ T cells in acquired aplastic anemia. Previously, flow cytometry had revealed CD8+CD57+ cell expansion in the patients chosen for sequencing. This clonotype was detected many times. Its antigen is unidentified. Profiling that covered TCR beta VDJ and CDR3 relied on genomic DNA as its template. MiXCR, applied by TCRdb to the reads, yields one record per CDR3 protein. This sample yields 180,000 or so distinct CDR3 sequences, of which about 60% are seen a single time; roughly 43% belongs to the top ten. Study observations and caveats: Comparison of patients with controls identified around 28 shared CD8+ CDR3 sequences.

This TCR came from a human donor with aplastic anemia. Sequenced sample: sorted CD4+, CD8+, or CD8+CD57+ T cells (not recorded which) from PBMCs.

CDR3 sequence (DNA): TGCAGTGCCCTACGGACGGTTCAAAGATTTCGGGGTGAGCAGTTCTTC. This sequence encodes CSALRTVQRFRGEQFF. The V and J genes are TRBV20-1 and TRBJ2-1, with D tentatively TRBD2 (5 bases). Trimming cost V 6 bases and J 9 bases, with 27 bases left between them. The CDR3 contains 16 residues. Germline V gene sequence: CDR1 DFQATT, CDR2 SNEGSKA (reference sequence).